The clone carrying this T cell receptor beta chain was recorded a few times. The antigen is unknown. Each CDR3 protein gets one entry after TCRdb re-called the 5' RACE reads with MiXCR. The sample records about 400,000 distinct CDR3 sequences, 6.2% being singletons. V lost 3 bases, J lost 4 bases, and 6 bases lay in between. The CDR3 extends over 13 amino acids. The germline gives CDR1 MNHEY, CDR2 SMNVEV (reference sequence). The sample is drawn from a study of T cells after yellow fever vaccination. Findings of the study overall: Most primary-vaccination clones recurred post-booster (more than 95% CD4, around 86% CD8). Highly abundant clonotypes carried over from the bulk population could end up in FACS-sorted repertoires as contaminants.

This chain links TRBV27 with TRBJ2-2; D ambiguous. The material sequenced was PBMCs, taken 5 days after the yellow fever booster vaccination. The TCR comes from a man aged 25 to 45 who received the YFV17D yellow fever vaccine. CDR3 DNA sequence: TGTGCCAGCAGTTTCGAATTCACCGGGGAGCTGTTTTTT. This translates into CASSFEFTGELFF.